These T cell receptor beta chains were read from a single sample in a study of T cell repertoires in cytomegalovirus infection. These receptors' targets are unknown. TCRdb called the reads again in MiXCR, with one record for every CDR3 protein. Among hundreds of thousands of distinct CDR3 sequences, approximately 32% were seen once, and the ten largest hold roughly an eighth. Sequencing was performed on cultured CD8+ T cells from PBMCs, taken from culture after CMV antigen stimulation. The receptors shown here come from a human donor in good health (CMV status not recorded). Some clones in this sample may be carry-over from other donors' samples. Both conserved end residues are part of each CDR3. D genes are given only for firm matches. Where a row states a size, it is once, few, many or the class of an expanded clone; other rows omit it.

TGTGCCAGCAGTGACGACAGGGTGGAGACCCAGTACTTC CASSDDRVETQYF - TRBJ2-5 TRBV2 TRBD1
TGTGCCAGCAGCCCCCTCGGGGGTAATGACAAAAACATTCAGTACTTC CASSPLGGNDKNIQYF - TRBJ2-4 TRBV7-9 -
TGTGCCAGCAGTCCACTATCGAGCCCCGCCTATGGCTACACCTTC CASSPLSSPAYGYTF - TRBJ1-2 TRBV12-3/TRBV12-4 -
TGTGCCAGCAGCGCCCTTCCCGGGACAGGGACTGCGGGAGAGACCCAGTACTTC CASSALPGTGTAGETQYF few TRBJ2-5 TRBV7-9 TRBD1
TGTGCCAGCACCTGGGGAGGCACCGGTTCACCCCTCCACTTT CASTWGGTGSPLHF many TRBJ1-6 TRBV12-3/TRBV12-4 -
TGTGCCAGCAGTTACATCCAGGGGGGTGAAAAACTGTTTTTT CASSYIQGGEKLFF - TRBJ1-4 TRBV6-5 TRBD1
TGTGCCAGCAGTTTATCGGTTTCCATGAACACTGAAGCTTTCTTT CASSLSVSMNTEAFF few TRBJ1-1 TRBV27 -
TGTGCCATCAGGGCAGACTATGGCTACACCTTC CAIRADYGYTF - TRBJ1-2 TRBV10-3 -
TGTGCCAGCAGCTTAGATTGGGGTGGGAATGAGCAGTTCTTC CASSLDWGGNEQFF many TRBJ2-1 TRBV7-2 -
TGTGCCAGCAGGAGACAAGCGGGGGGCTTCTTGGGTGACGAGCAGTACTTC CASRRQAGGFLGDEQYF - TRBJ2-7 TRBV2 TRBD2
TGTGCCACCAGCAGAGAGGACAGTCTAGGCTATGGCTACACCTTC CATSREDSLGYGYTF - TRBJ1-2 TRBV15 -
TGTGCCAGCAGCTGGTTGATGGCGGGGGGGAGCGATACGCAGTATTTT CASSWLMAGGSDTQYF - TRBJ2-3 TRBV7-3 TRBD2
TGTGCCAGTAGTATAGATCTATTCGGGAATGAGCAGTTCTTC CASSIDLFGNEQFF few TRBJ2-1 TRBV19 -
TGTGCCAGCAGATTGGCGGGCCCCGGGCAGCCCCAGCATTTT CASRLAGPGQPQHF many TRBJ1-5 TRBV7-9 -
TGCGCCAGCAGCCAAGAGAGGCCCTACAATGAGCAGTTCTTC CASSQERPYNEQFF - TRBJ2-1 TRBV4-1 -
TGTGCCAGCAGTGACTCGACGGAGGGGGGGCGAAGTGAGCAGTTCTTC CASSDSTEGGRSEQFF - TRBJ2-1 TRBV6-4 -
TGTGCCAGCAGTTCCAGGGTGAGCTCCTATAATTCACCCCTCCACTTT CASSSRVSSYNSPLHF - TRBJ1-6 TRBV12-3/TRBV12-4 -
TGTGCCAGCAGTTTATGGGGATCGGACAGTTACGGCTACACCTTC CASSLWGSDSYGYTF few TRBJ1-2 TRBV27 -
TGTGCCAGCAGTTTCCGACAGGGGGCTTTGTATGGCTACACCTTC CASSFRQGALYGYTF few TRBJ1-2 TRBV7-6 TRBD1
TGTGCCAGCAGCGTAGGGACAGGCGCGGAGCCCCAGCATTTT CASSVGTGAEPQHF - TRBJ1-5 TRBV9 TRBD1
TGTGCCAGCAGTGAATCGCCAAATTTGGACTACGAGCAGTACTTC CASSESPNLDYEQYF - TRBJ2-7 TRBV6-1 -
TGTGCCAACAGCGAAGCTCCAGGGCCCTCCGTGTCCCACACTGAAGCTTTCTTT CANSEAPGPSVSHTEAFF - TRBJ1-1 TRBV5-6 -
TGTGCCAGCAGCCCCATGGAGGGGTTAGTGGCCCTAAGAGATACGCAGTATTTT CASSPMEGLVALRDTQYF - TRBJ2-3 TRBV7-4 -
TGTGCCAGCAGTGCCCGAGGGGGGCCTGGAAACACCATATATTTT CASSARGGPGNTIYF few TRBJ1-3 TRBV28 -
TGTGCCAGCAGTGCGGCGGCAGGGAGGTATAATTCACCCCTCCACTTT CASSAAAGRYNSPLHF - TRBJ1-6 TRBV6-1 -
TGCAGTGCTAGAGATGACCGGGACAGGGTTAATTCACCCCTCCACTTT CSARDDRDRVNSPLHF - TRBJ1-6 TRBV20-1 TRBD1
TGTGCCAGCAGTGACCTCGTAGCTATGAACACTGAAGCTTTCTTT CASSDLVAMNTEAFF few TRBJ1-1 TRBV6-6 -
TGCAGTGTTTCGGACTGGTCCCAAGAGACCCAGTACTTC CSVSDWSQETQYF - TRBJ2-5 TRBV20-1 -
TGTGCCAGCAGCTTAACGGGACTAGCGGGGCCGGGGGAGCTGTTTTTT CASSLTGLAGPGELFF - TRBJ2-2 TRBV7-6 TRBD2
TGTGCCAGCAGTTACTCGGGGCCTGAGACCCAGTACTTC CASSYSGPETQYF many TRBJ2-5 TRBV27 -
TGTGCCATCAGTGAGGGGGGAGACTATGGCTACACCTTC CAISEGGDYGYTF few TRBJ1-2 TRBV10-3 -
TGTGCCAGCAGTGGGTCCGGGGAGCTGTTTTTT CASSGSGELFF few TRBJ2-2 TRBV2 -
TGTGCCAGCAGTTGGACAGGGGTCACCGGGGAGCTGTTTTTT CASSWTGVTGELFF few TRBJ2-2 TRBV6-1 TRBD1
TGTGCCAGCAGGGAGCGGGGGCCCCGAACAGATACGCAGTATTTT CASRERGPRTDTQYF few TRBJ2-3 TRBV6-2/TRBV6-3 TRBD2
TGCGCCAGCAGCCAAGATGGGGCCTGGGAGCAGTACTTC CASSQDGAWEQYF few TRBJ2-7 TRBV4-1 -
TGCGCCAGCAGGGGGACAGGGAACTCTGGAAACACCATATATTTT CASRGTGNSGNTIYF - TRBJ1-3 TRBV10-2 TRBD1
TGTGCCAGCAGCTTAACGGCCCGTCAAGGGGGAGGGGCCCAAGAGACCCAGTACTTC CASSLTARQGGGAQETQYF - TRBJ2-5 TRBV7-3 -
TGTGCCAGCAGTCAAAGAGCGGGGGGGCCATCGAATGAGCAGTTCTTC CASSQRAGGPSNEQFF few TRBJ2-1 TRBV6-6 TRBD2
TGTGCCAGCAGCTTTTCGGACAGGGATGCTTGGATGGCTTACGAGCAGTACTTC CASSFSDRDAWMAYEQYF - TRBJ2-7 TRBV5-6 TRBD1
TGTGCCAGCAGGTCCCTGGACAGGGGTGAGACCCAGTACTTC CASRSLDRGETQYF few TRBJ2-5 TRBV7-6 TRBD1
TGTGCCAGCAGCGAAAGAGGAACGGGTGATACGCAGTATTTT CASSERGTGDTQYF - TRBJ2-3 TRBV3-1 -
TGTGCCACCAGTAATCAGGTCAACTATGGCTACACCTTC CATSNQVNYGYTF - TRBJ1-2 TRBV24-1 -
TGTGCCAGCACCACAGGGACAGGGAGAAACACCATATATTTT CASTTGTGRNTIYF - TRBJ1-3 TRBV12-3/TRBV12-4 TRBD1
TGTGCCAGCAGCTTAGGCGGGGGTTCCTATAATTCACCCCTCCACTTT CASSLGGGSYNSPLHF many TRBJ1-6 TRBV7-2 -
TGTGCCAGCAGTGGACTTCAGGAGGGCTATGGCTACACCTTC CASSGLQEGYGYTF few TRBJ1-2 TRBV6-1 -
TGCAGTGCTAGGGGACAGGGGGCGCGTGGCTATGGCTACACCTTC CSARGQGARGYGYTF - TRBJ1-2 TRBV20-1 TRBD1
TGTGCCACCAGTGATGTACTAGCGGGGGGGCGCAATGAGCAGTTCTTC CATSDVLAGGRNEQFF - TRBJ2-1 TRBV24-1 TRBD2
TGTGCCAGCCTCAGGGAAGCTTCAAGCAATCAGCCCCAGCATTTT CASLREASSNQPQHF few TRBJ1-5 TRBV28 -
TGTGCCAGCAGTTTTTGGACAGGGGACACCGGGGAGCTGTTTTTT CASSFWTGDTGELFF few TRBJ2-2 TRBV6-5 TRBD1
TGCGCCAGCAGCTTGGAAGGACTAGCGGGGAGCCTACAAGAGACCCAGTACTTC CASSLEGLAGSLQETQYF few TRBJ2-5 TRBV5-1 TRBD2
TGTGCCAGTAGTTTCCAGCCCGGGACAGGGGACGGGGGCTACACCTTC CASSFQPGTGDGGYTF - TRBJ1-2 TRBV19 TRBD1
TGTGCCAGCAGTCGACAGATCCAAGAGACCCAGTACTTC CASSRQIQETQYF - TRBJ2-5 TRBV6-6 -
TGTGCCAGCAGCGCTACTAGCGGGGGCATCAAAAACATTCAGTACTTC CASSATSGGIKNIQYF few TRBJ2-4 TRBV5-6 TRBD2
TGTGCCAGCTGTTCCCGACAGGCCTCAGGGCTGGGCTTTAACTATGGCTACACCTTC CASCSRQASGLGFNYGYTF once TRBJ1-2 TRBV6-5 -
TGTGCCAGCACCTCGACCGAGTACACTGAAGCTTTCTTT CASTSTEYTEAFF - TRBJ1-1 TRBV7-1 -
TGTGCCAGCTCACGAGCGGGCCTCGCCTACGAGCAGTACTTC CASSRAGLAYEQYF - TRBJ2-7 TRBV18 -
TGTGCCAGCAGTTCCGCGGGGGGCGGCAATCAGCCCCAGCATTTT CASSSAGGGNQPQHF - TRBJ1-5 TRBV9 -